This entry features one T cell receptor (beta chain) sequence. The data were taken from a study of blood T cell repertoires in COVID-19. About the study: Researchers got acute and convalescent COVID-19 samples from the United States, Italy and Spain. PBMCs, B-cell-depleted T cells, or T cells provided the cDNA or gDNA that made up the material.

V was trimmed by 4 bases and J by 6 bases, leaving 12 bases between them. The germline V gene encodes CDR1 SGHDN and CDR2 FVKESK. CDR3 length: 14 amino acids. In the source study's methods: Researchers report that nucleated cell counts were estimated from reference gene primer amplification. Here immunoSEQ multiplex PCR was the method, and the copy in TCRdb shows in-frame clones only, minus some. Clonal size and the V and J genes are those of that table, whereas D and trimming came from the DNA. The repertoire has 60,000 or so clones, about 80% of them found once; the top ten carry roughly 3.9%. The sample comprised peripheral blood. This chain links TRBV14 with TRBJ2-2; D is ambiguous. This sequence originates from a man aged 55 to 69 with acute or convalescent COVID-19. CDR3 nucleotide sequence: TGTGCCAGCAGCCGACTCCTTGACTCCGGGGAGCTGTTTTTT. The encoded protein is CASSRLLDSGELFF.